The sequence of this T cell receptor beta chain was determined in a study of beta chain features in type 1 diabetes. Concerning this clone itself: The target antigen is unknown.

The sequenced template was cDNA made from the entire isolated RNA. Repertoires were generated with immunoSEQ multiplex PCR, while TCRdb's copy carries only in-frame clones and drops some. The table lists some 660,000 clones, 11% to 15% of them singletons. Whole-study findings and limits: TCRB CDR3 length was moderately but significantly reduced in all four CD4+ subsets of Type 1 diabetes patients.

CD4+ naive, central memory, regulatory and stem cell-like memory subsets were isolated by sorting on CD45RO/CCR7/CD25/CD127/CD95/CD27. Sorted populations all had greater than 95% purity. This TCR came from a man in his late teens or twenties with type 1 diabetes. The sequenced material came from naive CD4+ T cells from blood.

CDR3 DNA: TGTGCCTGGAGCGCCAGGACAACGGATACGCAGTATTTT. It codes for CAWSARTTDTQYF. This chain links TRBV30 with TRBJ2-3, with a weak D call TRBD1 (5 bases). The germline V and J ends were trimmed by 3 bases and 6 bases, with 13 bases remaining between them. CDR3 length: 13 residues. The germline V gene has CDR1 GTSNPN and CDR2 SVGIG (reference sequence).